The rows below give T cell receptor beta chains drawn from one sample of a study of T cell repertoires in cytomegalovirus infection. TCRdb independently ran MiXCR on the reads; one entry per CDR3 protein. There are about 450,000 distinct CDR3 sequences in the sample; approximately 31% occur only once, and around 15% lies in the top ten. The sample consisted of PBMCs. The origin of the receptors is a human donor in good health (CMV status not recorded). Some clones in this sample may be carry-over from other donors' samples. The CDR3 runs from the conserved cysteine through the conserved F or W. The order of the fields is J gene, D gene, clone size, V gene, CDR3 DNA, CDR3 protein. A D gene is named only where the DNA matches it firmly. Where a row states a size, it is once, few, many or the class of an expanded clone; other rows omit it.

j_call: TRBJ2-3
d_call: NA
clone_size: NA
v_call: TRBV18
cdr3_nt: TGTGCCAGCTCTGTGGGAAGATCTCCAAATACGCAGTATTTT
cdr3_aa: CASSVGRSPNTQYF

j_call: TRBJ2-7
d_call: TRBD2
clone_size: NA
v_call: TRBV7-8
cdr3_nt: TGTGCCAGCAGCTTAGTTAACCGGGGGGGGTACGAGCAGTACTTC
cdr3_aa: CASSLVNRGGYEQYF

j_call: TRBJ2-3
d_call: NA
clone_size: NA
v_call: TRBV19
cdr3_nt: TGTGCCAGTAGTACGAGGACAGACTGGGCCGCTACGCAGTATTTT
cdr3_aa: CASSTRTDWAATQYF

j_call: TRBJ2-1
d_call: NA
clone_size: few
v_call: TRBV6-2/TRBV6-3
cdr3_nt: TGTGCCAGCAGTACGGCCCCCTCGGTGTCTAGCTCCTACAATGAGCAGTTCTTC
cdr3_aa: CASSTAPSVSSSYNEQFF

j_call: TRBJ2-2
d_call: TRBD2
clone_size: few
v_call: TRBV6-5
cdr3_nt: TGTGCCAGCAGCGATACCGGGACTAGAATCGGGGAGCTGTTTTTT
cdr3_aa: CASSDTGTRIGELFF

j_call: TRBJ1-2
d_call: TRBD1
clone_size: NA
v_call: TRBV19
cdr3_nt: TGTGCCAGTTGGGGACAGGCCTTTTATGGCTACACCTTC
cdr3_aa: CASWGQAFYGYTF

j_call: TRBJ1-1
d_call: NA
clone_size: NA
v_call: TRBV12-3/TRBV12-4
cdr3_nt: TGTGCCAGCAGTTTAGGACGGTCAGGACGGATGATGAACACTGAAGCTTTCTTT
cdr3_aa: CASSLGRSGRMMNTEAFF

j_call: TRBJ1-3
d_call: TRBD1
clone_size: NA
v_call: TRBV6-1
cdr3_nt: TGTGCCAGCAGGGACGGACAGGGGTATCGGGAGGGAAACACCATATATTTT
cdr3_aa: CASRDGQGYREGNTIYF

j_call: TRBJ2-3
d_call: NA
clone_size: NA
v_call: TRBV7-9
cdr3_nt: TGTGCCAGCAGCTTACGACAGTTGGGACAGCAGTATTTT
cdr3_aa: CASSLRQLGQQYF

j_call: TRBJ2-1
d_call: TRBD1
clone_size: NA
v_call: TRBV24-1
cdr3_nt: TGTGCCACCAGTGATTTTCAGGCAGGGGGCGACGAGCAGTTCTTC
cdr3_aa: CATSDFQAGGDEQFF

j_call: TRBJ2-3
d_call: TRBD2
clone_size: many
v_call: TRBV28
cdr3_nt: TGTGCCAGCAGTTTTTCACTAGCGGGGGGGTCGGGGGCCACAGATACGCAGTATTTT
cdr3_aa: CASSFSLAGGSGATDTQYF

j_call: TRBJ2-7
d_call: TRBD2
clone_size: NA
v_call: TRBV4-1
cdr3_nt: TGCGCCAGCAGCCATCCGGGACTAGCGGCCTACGAGCAGTACTTC
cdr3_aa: CASSHPGLAAYEQYF

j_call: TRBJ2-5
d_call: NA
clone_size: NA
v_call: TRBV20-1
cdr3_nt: TGCAGTGAGGAGGGGTTCGGATTCGAGACCCAGTACTTC
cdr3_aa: CSEEGFGFETQYF

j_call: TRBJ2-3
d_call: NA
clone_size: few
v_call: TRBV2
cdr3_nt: TGTGCCAGCAGTGAAGCGCTAAGGACAGATACGCAGTATTTT
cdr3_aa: CASSEALRTDTQYF

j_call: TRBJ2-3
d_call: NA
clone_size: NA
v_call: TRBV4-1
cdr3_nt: TGCGCCAGCAGCCAAGATCGGACGGGGGGCGGCACAGATACGCAGTATTTT
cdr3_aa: CASSQDRTGGGTDTQYF

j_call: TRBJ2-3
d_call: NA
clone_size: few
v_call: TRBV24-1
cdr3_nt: TGTGCCACCAGTGAGGGGAATAGTTGGATTCACACAGATACGCAGTATTTT
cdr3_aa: CATSEGNSWIHTDTQYF

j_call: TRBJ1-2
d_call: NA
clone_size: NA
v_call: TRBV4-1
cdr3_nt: TGCGCCAGCTGCCAAGATCGACAGGAACCTCTCTATGTCTACACCTTC
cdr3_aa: CASCQDRQEPLYVYTF

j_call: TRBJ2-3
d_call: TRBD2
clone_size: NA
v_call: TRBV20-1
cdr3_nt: TGCAGTGCTAGAAAACTAGCGGGGAGGGCAGATACGCAGTATTTT
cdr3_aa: CSARKLAGRADTQYF

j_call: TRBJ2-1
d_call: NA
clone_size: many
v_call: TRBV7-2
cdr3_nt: TGTGCCAGCAGCCCCCCAGGGGGGAGCGTAAATGAGCAGTTCTTC
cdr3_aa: CASSPPGGSVNEQFF

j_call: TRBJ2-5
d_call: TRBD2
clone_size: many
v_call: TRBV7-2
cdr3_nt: TGTGCCAGCACCACCCTAGCGGGGGGGCTGGAGACCCAGTACTTC
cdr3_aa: CASTTLAGGLETQYF

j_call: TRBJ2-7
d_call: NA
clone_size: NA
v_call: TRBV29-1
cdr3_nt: TGCAGCGCAGCCGCTGATCTGACCCAGCAGTACTTC
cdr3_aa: CSAAADLTQQYF

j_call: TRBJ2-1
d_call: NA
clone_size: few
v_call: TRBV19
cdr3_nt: TGTGCCAGTAGTACCTACGTGATGGATGATGAGCAGTTCTTC
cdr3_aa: CASSTYVMDDEQFF

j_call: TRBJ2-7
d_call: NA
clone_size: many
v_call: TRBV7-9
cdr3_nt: TGTGCCAGCAGCCAAGACGGCGGGGGCCACTCCTACGAGCAGTACTTC
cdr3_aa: CASSQDGGGHSYEQYF

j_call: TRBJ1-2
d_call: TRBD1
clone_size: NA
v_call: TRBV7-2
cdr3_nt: TGTGCCAGCAGCATGGGACAGGGGTTTGACGGCTACACCTTC
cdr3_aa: CASSMGQGFDGYTF

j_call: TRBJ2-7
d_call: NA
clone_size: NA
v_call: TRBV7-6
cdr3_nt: TGTGCCAGCAGCCCCACCCAGGGGATCGGTGGCTACGAGCAGTACTTC
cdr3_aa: CASSPTQGIGGYEQYF

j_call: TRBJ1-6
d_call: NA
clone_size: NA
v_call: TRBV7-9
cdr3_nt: TGTGCCAGCAGCCTAGAGTATATGAATTCACCCCTCCACTTT
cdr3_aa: CASSLEYMNSPLHF

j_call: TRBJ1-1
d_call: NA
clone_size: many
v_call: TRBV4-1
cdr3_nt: TGCGCCAGCAGCCAAGGATTTGGGGGCAACACTGAAGCTTTCTTT
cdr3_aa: CASSQGFGGNTEAFF

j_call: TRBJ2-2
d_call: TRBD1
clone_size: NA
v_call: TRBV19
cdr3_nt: TGTGCCAGTAGTATATGGGACAGGGGCGCGAACACCGGGGAGCTGTTTTTT
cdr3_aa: CASSIWDRGANTGELFF

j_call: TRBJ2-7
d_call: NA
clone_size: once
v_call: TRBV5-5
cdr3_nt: TGTGCCAGCAGCTCTACACCCGGGAAACGGACGAGGGTAAGATTCTACGAGCAGTACTTC
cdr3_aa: CASSSTPGKRTRVRFYEQYF

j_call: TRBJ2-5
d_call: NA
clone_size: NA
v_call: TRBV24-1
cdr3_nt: TGTGCCACCAGTGACCCAGTCGCCGGGACACCTAAAGAGACCCAGTACTTC
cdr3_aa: CATSDPVAGTPKETQYF

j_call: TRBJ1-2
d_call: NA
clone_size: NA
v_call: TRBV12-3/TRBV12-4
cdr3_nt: TGTGCCAGCACTTCCTCCTTTTTGCTCCACTATGGCTACACCTTC
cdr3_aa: CASTSSFLLHYGYTF

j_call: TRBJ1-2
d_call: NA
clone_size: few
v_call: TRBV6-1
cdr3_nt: TGTGCCAGCAGAGGGGACACGGAATACTATGGCTACACCTTC
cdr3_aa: CASRGDTEYYGYTF

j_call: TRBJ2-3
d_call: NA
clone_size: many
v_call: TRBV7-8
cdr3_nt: TGTGCCAGCAGCCGGGCCACAGATACGCAGTATTTT
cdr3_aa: CASSRATDTQYF

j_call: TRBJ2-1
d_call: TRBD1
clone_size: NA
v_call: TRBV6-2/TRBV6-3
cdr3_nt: TGTGCCAGCGCACGGGACAGGGTGGGAAATGAGCAGTTCTTC
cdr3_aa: CASARDRVGNEQFF

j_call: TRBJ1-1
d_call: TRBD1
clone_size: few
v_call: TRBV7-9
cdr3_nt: TGTGCCAGCAGCTTATTGGATGTGACAGGGGGATCTGAAGCTTTCTTT
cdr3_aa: CASSLLDVTGGSEAFF

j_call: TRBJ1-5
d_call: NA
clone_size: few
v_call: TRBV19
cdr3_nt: TGTGCCAGTAGTAATCGGAATCAGCCCCAGCATTTT
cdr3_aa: CASSNRNQPQHF

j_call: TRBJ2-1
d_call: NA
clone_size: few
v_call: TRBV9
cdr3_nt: TGTGCCAGCAGCTCCCAACACGCTCTGGGGGAGCAGTTCTTC
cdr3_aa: CASSSQHALGEQFF

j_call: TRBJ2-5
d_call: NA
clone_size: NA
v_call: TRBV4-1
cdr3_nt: TGCGCCAGCAGCCAACTCAGGTCCTCGGCCCAGTACTTC
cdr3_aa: CASSQLRSSAQYF

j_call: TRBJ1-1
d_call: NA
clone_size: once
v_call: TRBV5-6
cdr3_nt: TGTACCAGCAGCTCCGAAGGGTACACTGAAGCTTTCTTT
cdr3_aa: CTSSSEGYTEAFF

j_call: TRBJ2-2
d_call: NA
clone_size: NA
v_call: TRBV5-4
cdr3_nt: TGTGCCAGCAGCCCCAGGGGCTTGAACACCGGGGAGCTGTTTTTT
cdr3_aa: CASSPRGLNTGELFF

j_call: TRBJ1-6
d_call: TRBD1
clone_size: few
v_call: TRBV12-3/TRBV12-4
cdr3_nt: TGTGCCAGCAGTTTAGGGGACAGGGATTCACCCCTCCACTTT
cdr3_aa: CASSLGDRDSPLHF

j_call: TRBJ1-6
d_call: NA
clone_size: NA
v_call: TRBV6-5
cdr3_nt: TGTGCCAGCAGTTACTATCCAAGTAGGCAGAGTAATTCACCCCTCCACTTT
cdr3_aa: CASSYYPSRQSNSPLHF

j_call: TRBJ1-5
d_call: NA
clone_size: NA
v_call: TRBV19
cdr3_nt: TGTGCCAGTAGCCCCGTTCGGATGTTGAGCAATCAGCCCCAGCATTTT
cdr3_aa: CASSPVRMLSNQPQHF

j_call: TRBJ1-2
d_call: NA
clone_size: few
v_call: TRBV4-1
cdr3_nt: TGCGCCAGCAGCCAAGTACAGGCGAACTATGGCTACACCTTC
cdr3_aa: CASSQVQANYGYTF

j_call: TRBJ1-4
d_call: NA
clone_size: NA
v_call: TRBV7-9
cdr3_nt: TGTGCCAGCAGCCCCGGGACCGAATATGAAAAACTGTTTTTT
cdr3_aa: CASSPGTEYEKLFF

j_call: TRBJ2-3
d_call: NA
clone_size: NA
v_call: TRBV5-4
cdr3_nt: TGTGCCAGCAGCTTAGGGGGGAGCGTAACCGGGACAGATACGCAGTATTTT
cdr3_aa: CASSLGGSVTGTDTQYF

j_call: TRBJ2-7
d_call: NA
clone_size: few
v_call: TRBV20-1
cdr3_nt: TGCAGTGCTAGTGTGTTAAGCTACGAGCAGTACTTC
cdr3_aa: CSASVLSYEQYF

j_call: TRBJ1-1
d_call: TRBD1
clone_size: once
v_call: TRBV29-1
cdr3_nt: TGCAGCGTTGATCGGGCAGGGGGCACTGAAGCTTTCTTT
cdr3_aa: CSVDRAGGTEAFF

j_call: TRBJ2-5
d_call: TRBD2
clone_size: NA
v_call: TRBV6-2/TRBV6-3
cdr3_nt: TGTGCCAGCAGTCTCTCTAGCGGGACGGGGGAGACCCAGTACTTC
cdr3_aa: CASSLSSGTGETQYF

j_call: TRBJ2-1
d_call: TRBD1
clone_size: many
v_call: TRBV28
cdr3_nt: TGTGCCAGCAGCCCTCCGGACAGGGTCTACAATGAGCAGTTCTTC
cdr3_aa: CASSPPDRVYNEQFF

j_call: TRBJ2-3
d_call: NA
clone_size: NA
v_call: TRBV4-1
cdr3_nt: TGCGCCAGCAGCCAAGACAGGGTGAGCACAGATACGCAGTATTTT
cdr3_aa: CASSQDRVSTDTQYF

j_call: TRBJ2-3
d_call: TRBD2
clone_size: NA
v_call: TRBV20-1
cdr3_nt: TGCAGTGCTAGCGAAATAGCGGGGGAGAGCACAGATACGCAGTATTTT
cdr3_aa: CSASEIAGESTDTQYF

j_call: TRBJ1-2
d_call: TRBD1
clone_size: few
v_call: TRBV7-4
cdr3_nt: TGTGCCAGCAGCTTAGACGGGGTCTTGGTGGGGGGACAGATGAACTATGGCTACACCTTC
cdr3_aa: CASSLDGVLVGGQMNYGYTF

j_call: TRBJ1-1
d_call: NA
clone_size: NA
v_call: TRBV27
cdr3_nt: TGTGCCAGCAGTTTAAGGAGGCAGGGGCAAACCAGGGGCACTGAAGCTTTCTTT
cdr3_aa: CASSLRRQGQTRGTEAFF

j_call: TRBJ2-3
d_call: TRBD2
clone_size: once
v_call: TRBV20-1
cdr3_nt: TGCAGTGCTAGTATGGGGACTAGCGTATTATGGCAGTATTTT
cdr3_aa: CSASMGTSVLWQYF

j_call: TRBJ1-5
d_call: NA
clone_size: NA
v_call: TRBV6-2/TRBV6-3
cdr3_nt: TGTGCCAGCAGTTACTCGCACCGCAATCAGCCCCAGCATTTT
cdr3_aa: CASSYSHRNQPQHF

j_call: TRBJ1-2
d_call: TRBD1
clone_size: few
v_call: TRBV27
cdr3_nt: TGTGCCAGCAGTTTATCCCTTTCCTACAGGGGAGGGTCTGGCTACACCTTC
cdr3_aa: CASSLSLSYRGGSGYTF

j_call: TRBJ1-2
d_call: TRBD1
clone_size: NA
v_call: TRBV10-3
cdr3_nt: TGTGCCATCAGGGGGACAGAACAAACCTATGGCTACACCTTC
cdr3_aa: CAIRGTEQTYGYTF

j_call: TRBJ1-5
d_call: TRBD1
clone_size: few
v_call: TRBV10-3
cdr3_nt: TGTGCCATCAGTGAGCCGGGACAGCATAGCAATCAGCCCCAGCATTTT
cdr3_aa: CAISEPGQHSNQPQHF